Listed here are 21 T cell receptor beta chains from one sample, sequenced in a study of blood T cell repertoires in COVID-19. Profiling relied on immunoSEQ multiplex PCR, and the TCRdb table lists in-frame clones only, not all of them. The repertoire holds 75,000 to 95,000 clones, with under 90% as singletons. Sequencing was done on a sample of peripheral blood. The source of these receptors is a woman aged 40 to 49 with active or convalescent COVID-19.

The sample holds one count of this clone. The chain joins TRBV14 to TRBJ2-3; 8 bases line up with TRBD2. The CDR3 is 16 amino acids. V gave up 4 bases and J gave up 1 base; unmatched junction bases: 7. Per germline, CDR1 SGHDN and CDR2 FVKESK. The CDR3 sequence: CASSLNRAGGTDTQYF. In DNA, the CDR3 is TGTGCCAGCAGCCTCAATCGAGCGGGAGGCACAGATACGCAGTATTTT.

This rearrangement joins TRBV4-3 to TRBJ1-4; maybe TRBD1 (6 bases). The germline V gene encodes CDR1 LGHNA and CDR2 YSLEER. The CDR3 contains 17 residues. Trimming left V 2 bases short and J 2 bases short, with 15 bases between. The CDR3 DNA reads TGCGCCAGCAGCCAATCCCAAAGGGGGTGGACTAATGAAAAACTGTTTTTT. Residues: CASSQSQRGWTNEKLFF.

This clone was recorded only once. The CDR3 DNA follows: TGTGCCAGCTCACCAGAGTTGGCGGTCTATGGCTACACCTTC. Its translation is CASSPELAVYGYTF. The chain has TRBV18 and TRBJ1-2; D gene unclear. Trimming left V 2 bases short and J 4 bases short, with 11 bases between. Germline-derived CDR1 and CDR2 are KGHSH and LQKENI. CDR3 length equals 14 residues.

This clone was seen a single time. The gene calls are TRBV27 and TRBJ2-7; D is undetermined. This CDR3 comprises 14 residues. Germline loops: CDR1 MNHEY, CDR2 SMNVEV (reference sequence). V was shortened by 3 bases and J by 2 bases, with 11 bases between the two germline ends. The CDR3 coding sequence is TGTGCCAGCAGTTTTTCAGTGGGCCCCTACGAGCAGTACTTC. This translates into CASSFSVGPYEQYF.

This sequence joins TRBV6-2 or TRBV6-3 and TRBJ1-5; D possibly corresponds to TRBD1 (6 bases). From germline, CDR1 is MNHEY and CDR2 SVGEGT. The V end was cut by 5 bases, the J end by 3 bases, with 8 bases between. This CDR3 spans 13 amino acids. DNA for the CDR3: TGTGCCAGCAGTAGACAGGTCAATCAGCCCCAGCATTTT. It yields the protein CASSRQVNQPQHF.

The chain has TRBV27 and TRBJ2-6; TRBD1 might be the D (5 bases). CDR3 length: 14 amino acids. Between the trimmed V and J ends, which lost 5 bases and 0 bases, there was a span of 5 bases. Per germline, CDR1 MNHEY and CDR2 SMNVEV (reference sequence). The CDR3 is CASSTGSGANVLTF. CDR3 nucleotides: TGTGCCAGCAGTACAGGCTCTGGGGCCAACGTCCTGACTTTC.

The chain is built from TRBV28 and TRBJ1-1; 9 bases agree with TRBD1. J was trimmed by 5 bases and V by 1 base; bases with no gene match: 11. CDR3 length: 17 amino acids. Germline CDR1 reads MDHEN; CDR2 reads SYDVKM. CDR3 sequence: CASSLSTGGVGGTEAFF. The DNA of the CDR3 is TGTGCCAGCAGTTTATCAACAGGGGGCGTGGGGGGAACTGAAGCTTTCTTT. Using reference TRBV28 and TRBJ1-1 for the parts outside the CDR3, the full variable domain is DVKVTQSSRYLVKRTGEKVFLECVQDMDHENMFWYRQDPGLGLRLIYFSYDVKMKEKGDIPEGYSVSREKKERFSLILESASTNQTSMYLCASSLSTGGVGGTEAFFGQGTRLTVV.

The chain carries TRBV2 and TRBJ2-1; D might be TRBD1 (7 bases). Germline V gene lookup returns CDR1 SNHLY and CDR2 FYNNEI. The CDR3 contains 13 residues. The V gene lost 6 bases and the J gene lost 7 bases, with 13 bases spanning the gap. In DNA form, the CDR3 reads TGTGCCAGCAGGCGGGACAGTCAGAATGAGCAGTTCTTC. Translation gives CASRRDSQNEQFF.

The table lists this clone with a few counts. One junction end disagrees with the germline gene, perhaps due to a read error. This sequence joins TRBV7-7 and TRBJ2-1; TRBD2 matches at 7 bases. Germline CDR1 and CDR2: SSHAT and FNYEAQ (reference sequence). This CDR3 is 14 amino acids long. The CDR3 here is CASSPLGGYNEQFF. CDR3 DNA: TGTGCTAGCAGCCCCCTGGGGGGGTACAATGAGCAGTTCTTC. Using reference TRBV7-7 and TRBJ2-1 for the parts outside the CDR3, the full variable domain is GAGVSQSPRYKVTKRGQDVTLRCDPISSHATLYWYQQALGQGPEFLTYFNYEAQPDKSGLPSDRFSAERPEGSISTLTIQRTEQRDSAMYRCASSPLGGYNEQFFGPGTRLTVL.

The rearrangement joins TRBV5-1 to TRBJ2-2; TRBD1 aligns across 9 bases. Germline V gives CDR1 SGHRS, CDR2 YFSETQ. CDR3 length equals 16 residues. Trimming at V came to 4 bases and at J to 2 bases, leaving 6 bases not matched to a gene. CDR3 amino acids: CASSPPGQGNTGELFF. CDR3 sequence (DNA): TGCGCCAGCAGCCCCCCGGGACAGGGAAACACCGGGGAGCTGTTTTTT.

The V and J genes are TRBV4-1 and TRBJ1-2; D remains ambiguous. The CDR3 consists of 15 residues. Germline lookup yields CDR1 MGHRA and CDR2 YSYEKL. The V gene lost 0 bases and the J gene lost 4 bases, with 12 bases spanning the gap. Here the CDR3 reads CASSQEVSAVYGYTF. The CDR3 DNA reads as TGCGCCAGCAGCCAAGAGGTATCGGCGGTCTATGGCTACACCTTC.

CDR3 sequence: CASSGAYNEQFF. The CDR3, as DNA: TGTGCCAGCAGCGGAGCCTACAATGAGCAGTTCTTC. This rearrangement joins TRBV27 to TRBJ2-1; D remains unclear. The CDR3 covers 12 residues. V dropped 6 bases and J dropped 2 bases, with 5 bases sitting between them. The germline V gene encodes CDR1 MNHEY and CDR2 SMNVEV (reference sequence).

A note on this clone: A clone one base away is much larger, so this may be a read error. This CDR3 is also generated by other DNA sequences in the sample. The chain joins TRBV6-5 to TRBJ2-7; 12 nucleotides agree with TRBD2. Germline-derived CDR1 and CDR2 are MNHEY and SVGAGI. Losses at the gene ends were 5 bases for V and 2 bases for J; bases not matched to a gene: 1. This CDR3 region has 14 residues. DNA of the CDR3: TGTGCCAGCAGTCGGACTAGCGGGACCTACGAGCAGTACTTC. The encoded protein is CASSRTSGTYEQYF.

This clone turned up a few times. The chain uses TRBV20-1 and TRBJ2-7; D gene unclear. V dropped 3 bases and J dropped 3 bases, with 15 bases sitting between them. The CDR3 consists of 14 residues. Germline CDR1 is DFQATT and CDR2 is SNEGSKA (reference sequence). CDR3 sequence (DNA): TGCAGTGCTAGTTCTCATTTGACTGTCTACGAGCAGTACTTC. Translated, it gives CSASSHLTVYEQYF.

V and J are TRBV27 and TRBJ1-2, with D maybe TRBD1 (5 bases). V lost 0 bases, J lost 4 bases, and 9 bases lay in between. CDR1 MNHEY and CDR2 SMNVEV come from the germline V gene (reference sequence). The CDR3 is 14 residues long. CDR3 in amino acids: CASSLSGGGYGYTF. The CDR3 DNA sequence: TGTGCCAGCAGTTTATCTGGGGGGGGCTATGGCTACACCTTC.

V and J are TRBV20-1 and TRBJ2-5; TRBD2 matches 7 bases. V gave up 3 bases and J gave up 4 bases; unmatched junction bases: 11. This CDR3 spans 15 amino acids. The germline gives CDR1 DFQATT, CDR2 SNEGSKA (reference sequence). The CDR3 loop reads CSASREGGQGETQYF. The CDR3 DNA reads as TGCAGTGCTAGTAGAGAGGGAGGGCAAGGAGAGACCCAGTACTTC.

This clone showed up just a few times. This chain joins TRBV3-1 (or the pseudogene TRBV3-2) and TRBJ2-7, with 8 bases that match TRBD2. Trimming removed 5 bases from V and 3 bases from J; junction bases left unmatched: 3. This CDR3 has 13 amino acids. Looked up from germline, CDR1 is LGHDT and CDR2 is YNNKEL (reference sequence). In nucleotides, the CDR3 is TGTGCCAGCAGCGCTAGCGGGCTCTACGAGCAGTACTTC. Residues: CASSASGLYEQYF.

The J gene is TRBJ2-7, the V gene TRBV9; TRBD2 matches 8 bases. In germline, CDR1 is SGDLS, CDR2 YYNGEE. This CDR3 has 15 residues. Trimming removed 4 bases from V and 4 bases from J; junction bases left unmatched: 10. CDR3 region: CASSPSLAEAYEQYF. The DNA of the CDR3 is TGTGCCAGCAGCCCATCACTAGCGGAGGCTTACGAGCAGTACTTC.

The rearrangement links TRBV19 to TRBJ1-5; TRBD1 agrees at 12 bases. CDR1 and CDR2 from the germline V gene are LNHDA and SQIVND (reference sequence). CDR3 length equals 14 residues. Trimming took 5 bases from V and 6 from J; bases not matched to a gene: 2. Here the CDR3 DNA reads TGTGCCAGTAGTCCGGGACAGGGGGCTCAGCCCCAGCATTTT. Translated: CASSPGQGAQPQHF.

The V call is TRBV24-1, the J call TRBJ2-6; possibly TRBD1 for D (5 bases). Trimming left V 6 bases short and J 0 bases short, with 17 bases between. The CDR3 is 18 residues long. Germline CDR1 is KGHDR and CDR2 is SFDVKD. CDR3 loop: CATSPQTASFSGANVLTF. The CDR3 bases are TGTGCCACCAGTCCCCAGACAGCCTCCTTCTCTGGGGCCAACGTCCTGACTTTC.

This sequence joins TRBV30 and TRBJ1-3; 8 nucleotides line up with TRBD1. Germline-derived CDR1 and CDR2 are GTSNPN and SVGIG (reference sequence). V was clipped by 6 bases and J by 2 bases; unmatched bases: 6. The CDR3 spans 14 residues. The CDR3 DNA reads TGTGCCTGTATAACAGGGGGAGCTGGAAACACCATATATTTT. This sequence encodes CACITGGAGNTIYF.